This T cell receptor beta chain was recorded in a study of identifying expanded T cells in peripheral blood. TCRdb's copy holds only in-frame clones and misses some; the assay was immunoSEQ multiplex PCR. Of about 52,000 clones detected, 82% appear once; the ten largest clones hold around 13%. No infections or other immune events were documented during collection. CDR3 length: 12 residues. Losses at the gene ends were 4 bases for V and 9 bases for J; bases not matched to a gene: 4. Germline CDR1 SGDLS, CDR2 YYNGEE. The chain has TRBV9 and TRBJ2-1, with 7 bases lining up with TRBD2. Sequenced input: blood. The TCR comes from a person aged 18 to 70 in good health. Here the CDR3 DNA reads TGTGCCAGCAGCCAGCGGGGTTTTGAGCAGTTCTTC. Translated: CASSQRGFEQFF.